Listed below are T cell receptor beta chains from one sample, sequenced in a study of CD8 T cells in Susac syndrome. MiXCR, run by TCRdb on the immunoSEQ multiplex PCR reads, gives a single entry per CDR3 protein. This sample has 150,000 or so distinct CDR3 sequences, with about 94% found just once. The sample comprised CD4+ T cells from PBMCs. These receptors were taken from a human donor in good health. Both conserved end residues are trimmed from each CDR3. Fields, in order: V gene, J gene, D gene, CDR3 protein. D genes are given only for firm matches.

V: TRBV20-1; J: TRBJ2-7; D: NA; CDR3: SASGRLYEQY
V: TRBV5-1; J: TRBJ1-1; D: TRBD1; CDR3: ASSFPDRGNTEAF
V: TRBV10-3; J: TRBJ2-5; D: NA; CDR3: AISDGGRETQY
V: TRBV29-1; J: TRBJ1-2; D: NA; CDR3: SVESGTYGYT
V: TRBV23-1; J: TRBJ1-1; D: TRBD1; CDR3: ASSQEKRTGVNTEAF
V: TRBV7-2; J: TRBJ2-5; D: TRBD2; CDR3: ASSLERSSGVGLQETQY
V: TRBV12-3/TRBV12-4; J: TRBJ1-1; D: NA; CDR3: ASSRGVGNTEAF
V: TRBV2; J: TRBJ1-2; D: NA; CDR3: ATILSPNYGYT
V: TRBV6-5; J: TRBJ2-7; D: TRBD2; CDR3: ASRGTSGAVD
V: TRBV7-9; J: TRBJ2-5; D: NA; CDR3: ASSLGGTGAQETQY
V: TRBV29-1; J: TRBJ2-1; D: NA; CDR3: SGTLGFLVNEQF
V: TRBV7-2; J: TRBJ2-3; D: NA; CDR3: ASNPRGATDTQY
V: TRBV5-1; J: TRBJ2-1; D: TRBD2; CDR3: ASSSGLAGDRQF
V: TRBV4-1; J: TRBJ2-5; D: NA; CDR3: ASSHEESGRETQY
V: TRBV18; J: TRBJ1-4; D: TRBD1; CDR3: ASSPAGGYEKLF
V: TRBV23-1; J: TRBJ1-4; D: TRBD1; CDR3: ASRRTGRGTNEKLF
V: TRBV3-1; J: TRBJ2-7; D: NA; CDR3: ASSQDPQGVYEQY
V: TRBV18; J: TRBJ2-3; D: TRBD2; CDR3: ASSPPRAGGPTDTQY
V: TRBV5-1; J: TRBJ1-1; D: TRBD1; CDR3: ASSSYRGLEAF
V: TRBV20-1; J: TRBJ2-1; D: NA; CDR3: SAILEPSYNEQF